A single sample gave rise to the 10 T cell receptor beta chains below, sequenced in a study of T cells in localized non-small cell lung cancer. Clones were sequenced by immunoSEQ multiplex PCR, and TCRdb holds only the in-frame ones, with some missing. This table has 55,000 to 65,000 clones, roughly nine tenths appearing once. Sequences were derived from peripheral blood, sampled before any cancer treatment. Receptor source: a man aged 35 to 69 with stage I lung adenocarcinoma.

This sequence joins TRBV5-6 and TRBJ2-7; weak D call: TRBD1 (6 bases). The germline V and J ends were trimmed by 2 bases and 2 bases, with 14 bases remaining between them. There are 15 residues in the CDR3. The germline V gene encodes CDR1 SGHDT and CDR2 YYEEEE. Here the CDR3 reads CASSLGGAAAYEQYF. CDR3 bases: TGTGCCAGCAGCTTAGGGGGAGCGGCAGCCTACGAGCAGTACTTC.

This chain uses TRBV5-6 with TRBJ2-6; 9 nucleotides line up with TRBD1. Germline-derived CDR1 and CDR2 are SGHDT and YYEEEE. The CDR3 length is 18 residues. V shed 4 bases and J 0 bases; nucleotides not matched to a gene: 8. CDR3 nucleotide sequence: TGTGCCAGCAGCCCCGGACAGGGGCCGGTCTCTGGGGCCAACGTCCTGACTTTC. As protein: CASSPGQGPVSGANVLTF.

This chain joins TRBV30 and TRBJ1-1; D may be TRBD1 (6 bases). Germline values: CDR1 GTSNPN, CDR2 SVGIG (reference sequence). The CDR3 length is 12 residues. The V end was cut by 5 bases, the J end by 1 base, with 8 bases between. The CDR3 protein is CAWGRGNTEAFF. In DNA form, the CDR3 reads TGTGCCTGGGGCAGGGGGAACACTGAAGCTTTCTTT.

The V gene is TRBV30, the J gene TRBJ1-1; D uncertain. From germline, CDR1 is GTSNPN and CDR2 SVGIG (reference sequence). Between the trimmed V and J ends, which lost 0 bases and 5 bases, there was a span of 7 bases. The CDR3 length is 12 residues. CDR3 residues: CAWSVLGTEAFF. The CDR3 nucleotides are TGTGCCTGGAGTGTACTGGGTACTGAAGCTTTCTTT.

This clone occurred once. CDR3 DNA sequence: TGTGCCAGCAGCGCTTACCTCCGGGATCCCTACAATGAGCAGTTCTTC. Its translation is CASSAYLRDPYNEQFF. This chain connects TRBV9 to TRBJ2-1; maybe TRBD2 (5 bases). Germline assignment: CDR1 SGDLS and CDR2 YYNGEE. The CDR3 totals 16 residues. The V gene lost 3 bases and the J gene lost 2 bases, with 15 bases spanning the gap. Drawing the rest from reference TRBV9 and TRBJ2-1, the complete variable domain is DSGVTQTPKHLITATGQRVTLRCSPRSGDLSVYWYQQSLDQGLQFLIQYYNGEERAKGNILERFSAQQFPDLHSELNLSSLELGDSALYFCASSAYLRDPYNEQFFGPGTRLTVL.

The V gene is TRBV29-1, the J gene TRBJ2-1; TRBD1 or TRBD2 may be the D gene (5 bases each). Trimming pared 7 bases from V and 8 bases from J, leaving 9 bases between. The CDR3 has 10 amino acids. The V gene's germline CDR1 is SQVTM and CDR2 ANQGSEA. The CDR3 sequence is CSGGEYEQFF. DNA of the CDR3: TGCAGCGGAGGGGAATATGAGCAGTTCTTC.

The sample holds one count of this clone. The J gene is TRBJ2-1, the V gene TRBV25-1, with 11 positions matching TRBD1. V lost 3 bases to trimming and J lost 8 bases; unmatched junction nucleotides: 9. The CDR3 length is 16 residues. Germline CDR1 reads MGHDK; CDR2 reads SYGVNS. The CDR3 loop reads CASSDFGTGGRYEQFF. For the CDR3, the DNA is TGTGCCAGCAGTGATTTTGGGACAGGGGGTCGCTATGAGCAGTTCTTC.

This chain links TRBV11-2 with TRBJ2-1, with a tentative D call TRBD1 (6 bases). Trimming removed 5 bases from V and 6 bases from J, with 11 bases in between. Germline V lookup: CDR1 SGHAT, CDR2 FQNNGV. CDR3 size: 13 residues. Here the CDR3 reads CASSRSRGNEQFF. CDR3 sequence (DNA): TGTGCCAGCAGCCGATCCAGGGGCAATGAGCAGTTCTTC.

The J gene is TRBJ1-5, the V gene TRBV7-6; a possible D gene is TRBD1 (5 bases). Trimming stripped 1 base from V and 6 bases from J, with 16 bases between. The germline gives CDR1 SGHVS, CDR2 FNYEAQ. The CDR3 totals 16 residues. CDR3 in DNA: TGTGCCAGCAGCTTAGGTTCAGGGTCCAATAGTCAGCCCCAGCATTTT. Translating gives CASSLGSGSNSQPQHF.

The chain joins TRBV7-3 to TRBJ2-2, with D possibly matching TRBD1 (5 bases). This CDR3 spans 13 amino acids. The germline V and J ends were trimmed by 8 bases and 1 base, with 8 bases remaining between them. CDR1 and CDR2 from the germline V gene are SGHTA and FQGTGA. This chain's CDR3 is CASGQGNTGELFF. The CDR3 DNA reads TGTGCCAGCGGGCAGGGGAACACCGGGGAGCTGTTTTTT. Full variable domain (missing parts from reference TRBV7-3 and TRBJ2-2): GAGVSQTPSNKVTEKGKYVELRCDPISGHTALYWYRQSLGQGPEFLIYFQGTGAADDSGLPNDRFFAVRPEGSVSTLKIQRTERGDSAVYLCASGQGNTGELFFGEGSRLTVL.